This T cell receptor beta chain comes out of a study of blood T cell repertoires in COVID-19 (dated by TCRdb to about 2020). Regarding the complete study: Collaborator samples came from the United States, Italy and Spain and covered acute and convalescent phases of COVID-19. A de-identified subject ID, COVID-19 status, age in years and sex were almost always included in the sample metadata. Samples came from the ongoing ImmuneRACE study (first 160 participants) plus 1,254 subjects from 6 global collaborators. The repertoires were released in a freely available public database intended as a resource for research on the immune response to SARS-CoV-2. Subjects who had been exposed to COVID-19, were actively infected with it, or had recovered from it provided the deeply sampled blood TCRbeta repertoires that made up the dataset. The material from the prospective study consisted of cDNA or gDNA derived from T cells, B-cell-depleted T cells, or PBMCs. HLA class I and class II types, where available, came from metadata supplied by the sample provider rather than from assay-based typing. The study at large found these results: The quantity of clinical and demographic metadata differed by source and by participant and was supplied without curation.

Whole blood was collected in K2EDTA tubes by collaborating institutions according to the institutions' own protocols. For TCRbeta analysis, collaborators shipped samples in one of three forms: frozen whole blood, isolated PBMCs, or DNA extracted from either of those sample types. The immunoSEQ Assay, a bias-controlled multiplex PCR, was used to amplify TCRbeta CDR3 regions from genomic DNA. In the source study's methods: The number of nucleated cells in each sample was estimated from the amplification of reference gene primers within the assay. Sequence reads were collapsed and filtered to measure the absolute abundance of every unique TCRbeta CDR3 rearrangement. Productive Simpson clonality was computed per sample as the square root of Simpson's diversity index over productive rearrangements. As stored in TCRdb, this immuneACCESS dataset retains in-frame rearrangements with V and J assigned. A fraction of the clones does not appear; measured against another copy, unresolved V genes explain less than half of the discrepancy, and the remainder lacks a known reason. V and J calls and clone size are given by that table; D and trimming were obtained from the DNA. This sample comprises 200,000 to 300,000 clones, around 90% of them detected only once. The top ten clonotypes cover under 9% of the sample.

Points on this clone: The antigen this receptor binds is unknown. The input lacks base qualities; no much larger clone sits a single base away.

The trim is 1 base for V and 5 bases for J, with a gap of 21 bases between the germline ends. CDR1 and CDR2, looked up from the germline V gene, are MNHNS and SASEGT. The CDR3 goes from the cysteine to the phenylalanine over 18 residues. Only the CDR3 part of the read is kept: 54 bases, read in frame from the first base. Sequencing input: peripheral blood. The rearrangement joined TRBV6-1 to TRBJ1-3; a tentative D call is TRBD1 (6 bases match). This receptor was obtained from a woman in her seventies with active or convalescent COVID-19. CDR3 sequence: CASSEEADTGMGRNTIYF. The base sequence is TGTGCCAGCAGTGAAGAGGCAGATACAGGGATGGGTAGAAACACCATATATTTT.